These T cell receptor beta chains were read from a single sample in a study of T cells expressing NK-cell markers. TCRdb reprocessed the 5' RACE reads, with one entry per CDR3 protein and no DNA. This sample contains over 150,000 distinct CDR3 sequences. The sequenced material came from blood T cells: a sorted CD56 or NKG2C T cell subset, CD4+ or CD8+ T cells, or bulk PBMC T cells (not recorded which). The source of these receptors is a woman aged 50 to 60 in good health. Each CDR3 is given with its conserved first and last residue.

>TRBJ2-3|TRBV11-2
CASSSYSGASTDTQYF
>TRBJ1-5|TRBV7-6
CASSQGGHPGNQPQHF
>TRBJ2-1|TRBV9
CASSLGLAGGGRSYNEQFF
>TRBJ2-3|TRBV12-5
CASGPFLDTQYF
>TRBJ2-3|TRBV12-3/TRBV12-4
CASGGGQGSKMVRTDTQYF
>TRBJ2-1|TRBV7-9
CASSLTSPYNEQFF
>TRBJ2-1|TRBV29-1
CSVAGPGNEQFF
>TRBJ2-1|TRBV6-2/TRBV6-3
CASRGTSGNNNEQFF
>TRBJ2-1|TRBV9
CASSVGPYNEQFF
>TRBJ2-5|TRBV28
CASSTRTRQETQYF
>TRBJ1-2|TRBV29-1
CSVVTTVGYTF
>TRBJ1-5|TRBV6-5
CASKIGGNQPQHF
>TRBJ2-7|TRBV10-3
CAISPTSGQYPYEQYF
>TRBJ2-2|TRBV6-2/TRBV6-3
CASSYSSTGRTNTGELFF